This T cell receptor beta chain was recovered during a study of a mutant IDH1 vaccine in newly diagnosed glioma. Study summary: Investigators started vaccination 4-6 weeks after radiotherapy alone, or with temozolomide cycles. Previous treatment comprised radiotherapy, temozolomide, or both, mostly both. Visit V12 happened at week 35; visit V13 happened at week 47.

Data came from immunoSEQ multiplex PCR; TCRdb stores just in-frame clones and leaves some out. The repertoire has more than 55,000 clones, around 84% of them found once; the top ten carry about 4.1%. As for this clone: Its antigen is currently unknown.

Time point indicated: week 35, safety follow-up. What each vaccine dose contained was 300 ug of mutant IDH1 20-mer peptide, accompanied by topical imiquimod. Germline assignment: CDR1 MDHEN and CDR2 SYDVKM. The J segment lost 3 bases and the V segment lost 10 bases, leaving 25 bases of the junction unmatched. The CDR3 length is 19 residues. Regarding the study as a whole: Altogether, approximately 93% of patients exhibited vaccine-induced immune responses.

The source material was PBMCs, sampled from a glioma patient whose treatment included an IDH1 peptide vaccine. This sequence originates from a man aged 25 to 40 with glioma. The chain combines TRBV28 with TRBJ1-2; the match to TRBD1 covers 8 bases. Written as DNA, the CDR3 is TGTGCCACCACTCGCCCCTTCTCTGTGGCAGGGGGCGGTCACTATGGCTACACCTTC. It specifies CATTRPFSVAGGGHYGYTF.